This T cell receptor beta chain was captured by sequencing in a study of cytomegalovirus exposure and HLA in healthy donors. This clone was counted a single time. No antigen is known for it. A multiplex PCR was run with 60 Vbeta primers and 13 Jbeta primers. The repertoire was sequenced with immunoSEQ multiplex PCR; TCRdb's copy has only in-frame clones and lacks some. Of 120,000 to 150,000 clones listed, more than 70% are singletons. Overall study results and limits: Within an earlier analysis, most TCR beta V segments proved productive either about 87% or about 30% of the time. There were about 160 TCR beta chains listed as cytomegalovirus-associated. In most subjects, TCR beta sequences reportedly gave accurate predictions of HLA-A and HLA-B alleles.

This CDR3 contains 14 residues. Germline values: CDR1 SNHLY, CDR2 FYNNEI. V was shortened by 5 bases and J by 3 bases, with 10 bases between the two germline ends. This clonotype was obtained from a woman aged 40 to 50 in good health and CMV-seronegative. The sample was PBMCs. This chain uses TRBV2 with TRBJ1-4; weak D call: TRBD1 (6 bases). For the CDR3, the DNA is TGTGCCAGCAGTCTACAGGGAGCTAATGAAAAACTGTTTTTT. This gives the protein CASSLQGANEKLFF.